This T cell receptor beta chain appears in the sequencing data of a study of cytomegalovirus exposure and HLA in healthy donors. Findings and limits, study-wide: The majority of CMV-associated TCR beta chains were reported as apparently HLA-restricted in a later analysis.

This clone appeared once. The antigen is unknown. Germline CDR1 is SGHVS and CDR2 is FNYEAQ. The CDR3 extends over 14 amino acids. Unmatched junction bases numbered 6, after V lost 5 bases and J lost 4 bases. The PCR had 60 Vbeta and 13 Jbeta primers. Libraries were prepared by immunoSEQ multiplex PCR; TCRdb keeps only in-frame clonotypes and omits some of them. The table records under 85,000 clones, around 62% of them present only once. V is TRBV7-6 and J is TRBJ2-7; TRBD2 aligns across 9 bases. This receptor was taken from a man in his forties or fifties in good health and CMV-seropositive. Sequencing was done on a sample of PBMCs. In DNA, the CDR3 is TGTGCCAGCAGCCCCAGCGGGAGGATGTACGAGCAGTACTTC. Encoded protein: CASSPSGRMYEQYF.